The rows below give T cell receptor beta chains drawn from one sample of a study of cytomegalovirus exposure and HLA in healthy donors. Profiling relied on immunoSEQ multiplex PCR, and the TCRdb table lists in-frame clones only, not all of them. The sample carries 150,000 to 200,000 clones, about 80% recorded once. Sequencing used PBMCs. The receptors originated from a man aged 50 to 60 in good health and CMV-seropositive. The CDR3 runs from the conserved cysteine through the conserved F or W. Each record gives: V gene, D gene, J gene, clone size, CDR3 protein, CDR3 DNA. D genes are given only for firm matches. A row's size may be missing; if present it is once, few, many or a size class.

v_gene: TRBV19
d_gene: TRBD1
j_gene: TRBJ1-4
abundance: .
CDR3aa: CASRWTGLTEKLFF
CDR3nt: TGTGCCAGCCGATGGACAGGGTTAACTGAAAAACTGTTTTTT

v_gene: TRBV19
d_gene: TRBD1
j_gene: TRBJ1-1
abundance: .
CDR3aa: CASSIRQGVTNTEAFF
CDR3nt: TGTGCCAGTAGTATACGACAGGGGGTAACGAACACTGAAGCTTTCTTT

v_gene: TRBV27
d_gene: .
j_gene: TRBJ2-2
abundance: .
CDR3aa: CASSLSAFVAVGTGELFF
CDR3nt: TGTGCCAGCAGTTTATCGGCTTTTGTTGCGGTTGGCACCGGGGAGCTGTTTTTT

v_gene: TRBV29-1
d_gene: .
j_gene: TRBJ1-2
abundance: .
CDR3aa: CSVEGRGRGPHGYTF
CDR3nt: TGCAGCGTTGAAGGTCGAGGCAGGGGTCCCCATGGCTACACCTTC

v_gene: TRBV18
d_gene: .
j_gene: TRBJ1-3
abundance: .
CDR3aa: CASSPRAVSGNTIYF
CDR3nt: TGTGCCAGCTCACCGCGGGCCGTATCTGGAAACACCATATATTTT

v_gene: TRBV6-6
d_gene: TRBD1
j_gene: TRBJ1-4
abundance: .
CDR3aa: CASSPTGVGEKLFF
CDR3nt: TGTGCCAGCAGTCCTACAGGGGTAGGAGAAAAACTGTTTTTT

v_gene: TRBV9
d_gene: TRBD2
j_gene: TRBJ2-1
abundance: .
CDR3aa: CASSASGLAGFEQFF
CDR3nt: TGTGCCAGCAGCGCTTCGGGACTAGCGGGGTTCGAGCAGTTCTTC

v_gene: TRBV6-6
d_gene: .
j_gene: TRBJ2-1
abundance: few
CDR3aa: CASGGAMGNEQFF
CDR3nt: TGTGCCAGCGGGGGGGCAATGGGTAATGAGCAGTTCTTC

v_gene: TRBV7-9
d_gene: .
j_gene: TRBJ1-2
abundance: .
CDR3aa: CASGSGGSSGYTF
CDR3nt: TGTGCCAGCGGTTCGGGGGGCTCTAGTGGCTACACCTTC

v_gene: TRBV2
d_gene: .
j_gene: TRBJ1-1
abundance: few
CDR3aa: CARVQGGDTEAFF
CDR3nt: TGTGCCAGGGTACAGGGAGGGGACACTGAAGCTTTCTTT

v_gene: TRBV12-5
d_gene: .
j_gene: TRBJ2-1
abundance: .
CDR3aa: CASDPKGDVGNEQFF
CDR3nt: TGTGCTAGTGATCCTAAGGGGGATGTGGGCAATGAGCAGTTCTTC

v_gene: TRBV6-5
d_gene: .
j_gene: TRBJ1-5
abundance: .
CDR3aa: CASRRSNQPQHF
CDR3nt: TGTGCCAGCAGACGGAGCAATCAGCCCCAGCATTTT

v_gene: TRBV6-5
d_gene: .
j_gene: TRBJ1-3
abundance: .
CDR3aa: CASSRTSTGTIYF
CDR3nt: TGTGCCAGCAGCCGAACGTCAACCGGGACCATATATTTT

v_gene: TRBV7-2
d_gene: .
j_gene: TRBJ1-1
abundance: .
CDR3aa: CASSFFSGDTEAFF
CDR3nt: TGTGCCAGCAGCTTCTTCTCCGGGGACACTGAAGCTTTCTTT

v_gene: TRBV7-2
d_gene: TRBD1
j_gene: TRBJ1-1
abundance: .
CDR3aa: CASSAGTANTEAFF
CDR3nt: TGTGCCAGCAGCGCCGGGACAGCGAACACTGAAGCTTTCTTT

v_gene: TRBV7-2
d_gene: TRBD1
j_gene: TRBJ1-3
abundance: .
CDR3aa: CASSQTGGRNTIYF
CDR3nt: TGTGCCAGCAGCCAGACAGGGGGAAGAAACACCATATATTTT

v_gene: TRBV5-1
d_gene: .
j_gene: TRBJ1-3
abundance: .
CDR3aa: CASSETVSGNTIYF
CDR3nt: TGCGCCAGCAGCGAGACAGTCTCTGGAAACACCATATATTTT

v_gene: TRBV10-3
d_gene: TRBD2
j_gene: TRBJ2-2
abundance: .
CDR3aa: CAISTLAGGNTGELFF
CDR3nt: TGTGCCATCAGCACCTTAGCGGGGGGAAACACCGGGGAGCTGTTTTTT

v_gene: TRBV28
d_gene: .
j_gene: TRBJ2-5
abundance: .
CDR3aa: CAPRYPPAQYF
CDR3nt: TGTGCCCCCCGGTACCCGCCGGCCCAGTACTTC

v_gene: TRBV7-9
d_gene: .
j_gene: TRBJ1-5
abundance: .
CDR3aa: CASSDRPGQPQHF
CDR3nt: TGTGCCAGCAGCGACAGGCCCGGGCAGCCCCAGCATTTT

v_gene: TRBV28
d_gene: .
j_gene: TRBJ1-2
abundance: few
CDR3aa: CASRPLGEGNYGYTF
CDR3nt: TGTGCCAGCAGGCCCCTTGGGGAGGGAAACTATGGCTACACCTTC

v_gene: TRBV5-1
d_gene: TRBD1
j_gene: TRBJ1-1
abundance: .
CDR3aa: CASSSGQGQGNTEAFF
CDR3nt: TGCGCCAGCAGCTCTGGGCAGGGACAGGGGAACACTGAAGCTTTCTTT

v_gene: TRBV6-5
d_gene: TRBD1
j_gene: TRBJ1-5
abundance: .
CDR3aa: CASNPGQGKQPQHF
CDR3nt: TGTGCCAGCAATCCGGGACAGGGGAAACAGCCCCAGCATTTT

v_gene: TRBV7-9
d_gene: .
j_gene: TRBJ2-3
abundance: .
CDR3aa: CASSVRGGDTQYF
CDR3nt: TGTGCCAGCAGCGTCAGGGGTGGAGATACGCAGTATTTT

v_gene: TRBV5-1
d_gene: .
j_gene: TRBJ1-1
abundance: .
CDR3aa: CASQGMRAEAFF
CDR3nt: TGCGCCAGTCAGGGTATGCGCGCTGAAGCTTTCTTT

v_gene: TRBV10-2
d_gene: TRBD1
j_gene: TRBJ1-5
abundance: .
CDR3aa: CASRKGQGNQPQHF
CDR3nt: TGCGCCAGCAGGAAAGGACAGGGCAATCAGCCCCAGCATTTT

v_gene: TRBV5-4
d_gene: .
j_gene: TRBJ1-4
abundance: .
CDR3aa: CASSAYRARNEKLFF
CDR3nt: TGTGCCAGCAGCGCATACAGGGCTCGGAATGAAAAACTGTTTTTT

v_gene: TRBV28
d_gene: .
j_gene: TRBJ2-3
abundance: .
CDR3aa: CASSDPGIYTDTQYF
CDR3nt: TGTGCCAGCAGTGATCCGGGGATATACACAGATACGCAGTATTTT